Listed below are T cell receptor beta chains from one sample, sequenced in a study of T cell clonotyping in hematopoietic cell transplantation. This table comes from immunoSEQ multiplex PCR, and its TCRdb copy is limited to in-frame clones, with some not included. The sample consists of some 17,000 clones, roughly 90% of them appearing once. Input material: peripheral blood mononuclear cells. The receptors originated from a man aged 45-65 years in good health. Some clones in this sample may be carry-over from other donors' samples. Both conserved end residues are part of each CDR3. The D gene is left open where the match is weak. A row's size may be missing; if present it is once, few, many or a size class.

j_call,v_call,clone_size,d_call,cdr3_aa,cdr3_nt
TRBJ1-5,TRBV27,NA,NA,CASSFRGAFALEAQHF,TGTGCCAGCAGTTTTCGCGGGGCGTTTGCCTTAGAGGCCCAGCATTTT
TRBJ1-6,TRBV2,few,NA,CASSGGRQGNSPLHF,TGTGCCAGCAGTGGGGGTCGTCAGGGGAATTCACCCCTCCACTTT
TRBJ1-6,TRBV5-8,NA,NA,CASSSYNSPLHF,TGTGCCAGCAGCTCGTATAATTCACCCCTCCACTTT
TRBJ2-7,TRBV7-2,NA,NA,CASSRDRGEQYF,TGTGCCAGCAGCAGGGACCGGGGGGAGCAGTACTTC
TRBJ2-7,TRBV20-1,NA,TRBD2,CSAPGGGKRYF,TGCAGTGCCCCGGGGGGGGGAAAGAGGTACTTC
TRBJ1-1,TRBV28,NA,NA,CASSPLNTEAFF,TGTGCCAGCAGCCCTCTGAACACTGAAGCTTTCTTT
TRBJ1-4,TRBV27,NA,TRBD1,CASTSRGGAGEKLFF,TGTGCCAGCACATCTAGAGGGGGCGCCGGTGAAAAACTGTTTTTT
TRBJ1-6,TRBV11-3,NA,TRBD1,CASRGQQNSPLHF,TGTGCCAGCAGGGGACAGCAAAATTCACCCCTCCACTTT
TRBJ1-5,TRBV4-2,NA,NA,CASSPSAGNNQPQHF,TGTGCCAGCAGCCCCTCTGCAGGCAATAATCAGCCCCAGCATTTT
TRBJ2-5,TRBV9,NA,TRBD2,CASSVGTSRVQETQYF,TGTGCCAGCAGCGTAGGGACTAGCCGGGTCCAAGAGACCCAGTACTTC
TRBJ1-6,TRBV28,NA,NA,CASGGQGVAPLHF,TGTGCCAGCGGGGGGCAGGGAGTAGCACCCCTCCACTTT
TRBJ2-2,TRBV7-7,NA,NA,CASSIRAGRGGELFF,TGTGCTAGCAGCATCCGGGCTGGCCGGGGCGGGGAGCTGTTTTTT
TRBJ2-2,TRBV6-6,NA,TRBD1,CASISRGSGGELFF,TGTGCCAGCATAAGCAGGGGGTCGGGCGGGGAGCTGTTTTTT
TRBJ1-1,TRBV7-3,NA,TRBD1,CASNNEVGQEAFF,TGTGCCAGCAACAATGAGGTGGGACAGGAAGCTTTCTTT
TRBJ2-7,TRBV5-6,NA,TRBD1,CASTKGPGTGPEQYF,TGTGCCAGCACCAAGGGGCCCGGGACAGGGCCCGAGCAGTACTTC
TRBJ2-1,TRBV30,NA,NA,CAWSQNNEQFF,TGTGCCTGGAGCCAAAACAATGAGCAGTTCTTC
TRBJ1-5,TRBV25-1,NA,NA,CASSEFEGLAPQHF,TGTGCCAGCAGTGAGTTCGAGGGCCTAGCGCCCCAGCATTTT
TRBJ1-6,TRBV4-2,NA,NA,CASSQAAYYNSPLHF,TGTGCCAGCAGCCAAGCGGCCTACTATAATTCACCCCTCCACTTT
TRBJ1-1,TRBV11-3,NA,NA,CASSLDDSSGGWTEAFF,TGTGCCAGCAGCCTCGACGACAGTTCCGGAGGTTGGACTGAAGCTTTCTTT
TRBJ1-2,TRBV29-1,once,NA,CSVEGQPYGYTF,TGCAGCGTTGAAGGTCAGCCCTATGGCTACACCTTC
TRBJ2-4,TRBV13,NA,NA,CASSLRLLENIQYF,TGTGCCAGCAGCTTAAGGCTTCTTGAGAACATTCAGTACTTC
TRBJ2-6,TRBV5-1,NA,NA,CASSSTGSGANVLTF,TGCGCCAGCAGCTCCACTGGGTCTGGGGCCAACGTCCTGACTTTC
TRBJ2-7,TRBV28,NA,NA,CASRATGYGSYEQYF,TGTGCCAGCAGGGCAACAGGGTATGGGTCCTACGAGCAGTACTTC
TRBJ1-1,TRBV6-5,NA,NA,CASSLDGQGTEAFF,TGTGCCAGCAGCCTAGATGGGCAGGGCACTGAAGCTTTCTTT
TRBJ1-6,TRBV28,NA,TRBD1,CASTRDRGLSFIDSPLHF,TGTGCCAGCACCAGGGACAGGGGGCTTAGTTTTATTGATTCACCCCTCCACTTT
TRBJ1-1,TRBV29-1,NA,NA,CSVDRARTEAFF,TGCAGCGTTGACAGGGCTAGGACTGAAGCTTTCTTT
TRBJ2-1,TRBV29-1,NA,NA,CSVGDNEQFF,TGCAGCGTTGGGGACAATGAGCAGTTCTTC
TRBJ1-5,TRBV29-1,NA,NA,CSVETGQGQPQHF,TGCAGCGTTGAGACGGGGCAGGGTCAGCCCCAGCATTTT
TRBJ1-1,TRBV30,NA,TRBD1,CAWSATGVEAFF,TGTGCCTGGAGTGCTACAGGGGTTGAAGCTTTCTTT
TRBJ1-6,TRBV11-3,few,NA,CASSFRDSPLHF,TGTGCCAGCAGTTTCAGGGATTCACCCCTCCACTTT
TRBJ2-7,TRBV5-1,NA,TRBD2,CASSAGGRGAYEQYF,TGCGCCAGCAGCGCGGGGGGGAGAGGAGCCTACGAGCAGTACTTC
TRBJ2-7,TRBV5-1,NA,NA,CASSPGASSYEQYF,TGCGCCAGCAGCCCAGGGGCAAGCTCCTACGAGCAGTACTTC
TRBJ1-5,TRBV6-5,NA,NA,CASNHQDQPQHF,TGTGCCAGCAATCACCAGGATCAGCCCCAGCATTTT
TRBJ1-5,TRBV5-5,once,NA,CASSSRQENQPQHF,TGTGCCAGCAGCTCCAGACAGGAGAATCAGCCCCAGCATTTT
TRBJ2-5,TRBV30,NA,NA,CACYLDRYQETQYF,TGTGCCTGTTACCTTGACAGGTACCAAGAGACCCAGTACTTC
TRBJ2-2,TRBV7-9,once,NA,CASSSLERDTGELFF,TGTGCCAGCAGCTCGCTGGAGCGAGACACCGGGGAGCTGTTTTTT
TRBJ2-7,TRBV14,once,NA,CASSQWGVGYEQYF,TGTGCCAGCAGCCAATGGGGAGTAGGATACGAGCAGTACTTC
TRBJ1-1,TRBV6-5,NA,NA,CASKREQRRNTEAFF,TGTGCCAGCAAACGAGAGCAACGGCGAAACACTGAAGCTTTCTTT
TRBJ1-6,TRBV27,NA,NA,CASRSGFSYNSPLHF,TGTGCCAGCAGATCCGGGTTCTCCTATAATTCACCCCTCCACTTT
TRBJ2-5,TRBV5-6,NA,NA,CASSHDLGVQETQYF,TGTGCCAGCAGCCATGATTTGGGTGTCCAAGAGACCCAGTACTTC
TRBJ1-5,TRBV6-5,NA,NA,CASSTGNTNQPQHF,TGTGCCAGCAGCACAGGTAATACCAATCAGCCCCAGCATTTT
TRBJ1-6,TRBV2,few,NA,CASSRPESNSPLHF,TGTGCCAGCTCCCGTCCGGAGAGTAATTCACCCCTCCACTTT